This TCR beta chain was captured by sequencing in a study of response to subunit inactivated influenza vaccine. TCRdb redid the calling of the RT-PCR reads with MiXCR, one entry per CDR3 protein. Here the sample spans 500,000 or so distinct CDR3 sequences, approximately 15% being singletons. CDR3 length: 16 residues. V gave up 3 bases and J gave up 1 base, with 17 bases separating them. Per the germline V gene, CDR1 is DFQATT and CDR2 is SNEGSKA (reference sequence). The chain couples TRBV20-1 to TRBJ2-3; a weak D match, TRBD2 (7 bases). The receptor was isolated from a man aged 45-69 years who received an inactivated influenza vaccine. This sample comprised CD4+ T cells sorted from PBMCs, obtained roughly 24 months after vaccination. Here the CDR3 reads CSASSLQGGGTDTQYF. CDR3 nucleotide sequence: TGCAGTGCTAGTTCCTTACAGGGAGGGGGCACAGATACGCAGTATTTT.